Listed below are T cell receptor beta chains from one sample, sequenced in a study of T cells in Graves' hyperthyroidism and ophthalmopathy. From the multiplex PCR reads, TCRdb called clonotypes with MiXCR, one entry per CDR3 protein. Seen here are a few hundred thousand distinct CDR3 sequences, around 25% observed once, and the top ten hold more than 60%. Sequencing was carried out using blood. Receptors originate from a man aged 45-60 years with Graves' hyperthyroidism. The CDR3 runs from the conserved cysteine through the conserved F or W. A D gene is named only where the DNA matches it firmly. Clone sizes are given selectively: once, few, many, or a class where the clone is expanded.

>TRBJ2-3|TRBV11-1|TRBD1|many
CASSWRQGASDTQYF
TGTGCCAGCAGCTGGAGACAGGGAGCATCAGATACGCAGTATTTT
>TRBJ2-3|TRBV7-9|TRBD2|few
CASSPGAGVIDTQYF
TGTGCCAGCAGCCCGGGAGCGGGAGTAATTGATACGCAGTATTTT
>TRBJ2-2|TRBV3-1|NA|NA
CASSRSTGVPGTGELFF
TGTGCCAGCAGCCGCTCGACGGGGGTCCCTGGCACCGGGGAGCTGTTTTTT
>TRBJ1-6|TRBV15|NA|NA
CATSRGTGSSSYNSPLHF
TGTGCCACCAGCAGAGGTACAGGGTCGAGCTCCTATAATTCACCCCTCCACTTT
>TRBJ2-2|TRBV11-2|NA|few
CACSLGAGKLFF
TGTGCCTGCAGCTTAGGGGCGGGAAAGCTGTTTTTT
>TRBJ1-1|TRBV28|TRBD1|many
CASSLPGGTEAFF
TGTGCCAGCAGTTTACCAGGGGGCACTGAAGCTTTCTTT
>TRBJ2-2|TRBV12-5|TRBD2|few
CASGLLAGTGELFF
TGTGCTAGTGGTCTACTAGCGGGCACCGGGGAGCTGTTTTTT
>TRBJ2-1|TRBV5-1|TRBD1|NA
CASSHSPGGNNEQFF
TGCGCCAGCAGCCATTCTCCAGGGGGAAACAATGAGCAGTTCTTC
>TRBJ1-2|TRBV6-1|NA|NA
CASSEALGNYGYTF
TGTGCCAGCAGTGAAGCGCTGGGGAACTATGGCTACACCTTC
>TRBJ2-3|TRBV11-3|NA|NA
CASSQTWGEETDTQYF
TGTGCCAGCAGTCAAACCTGGGGGGAGGAGACAGATACGCAGTATTTT
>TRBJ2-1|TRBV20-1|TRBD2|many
CSARVAGGYNEQFF
TGCAGTGCTAGAGTAGCGGGAGGGTACAATGAGCAGTTCTTC
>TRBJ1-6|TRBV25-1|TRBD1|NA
CASSQTGRNSPLHF
TGTGCCAGCAGTCAGACAGGGAGGAATTCACCCCTCCACTTT
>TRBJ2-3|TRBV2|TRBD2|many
CASSEYSGRAVDTQYF
TGTGCCAGCAGTGAATATAGCGGGAGGGCCGTTGATACGCAGTATTTT
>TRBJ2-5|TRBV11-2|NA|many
CASSKAGTETQYF
TGTGCCAGCAGCAAGGCTGGAACAGAGACCCAGTACTTC
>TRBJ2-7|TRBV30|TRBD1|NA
CAWSGPGTGSYEQYF
TGTGCCTGGAGCGGACCCGGGACAGGCTCCTACGAGCAGTACTTC
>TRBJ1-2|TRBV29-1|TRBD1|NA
CSVLSGTARIYGYTF
TGCAGCGTCCTCTCCGGGACAGCCAGGATCTATGGCTACACCTTC
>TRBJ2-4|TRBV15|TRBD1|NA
CATSSPGQGLNIQYF
TGTGCCACCAGCAGCCCGGGACAGGGTCTGAACATTCAGTACTTC
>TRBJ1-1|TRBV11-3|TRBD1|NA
CASGTGGRLNTEAFF
TGTGCCAGCGGAACAGGGGGCCGCTTGAACACTGAAGCTTTCTTT
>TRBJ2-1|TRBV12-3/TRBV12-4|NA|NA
CASTPRLNDNEQFF
TGTGCCAGCACCCCCCGCCTCAATGACAATGAGCAGTTCTTC
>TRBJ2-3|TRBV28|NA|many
CASGPVLRISSTDTQYF
TGTGCCAGTGGCCCGGTGTTGCGGATTTCTAGCACAGATACGCAGTATTTT
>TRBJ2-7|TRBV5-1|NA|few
CASSLGVTSEQYF
TGCGCCAGCAGCTTGGGCGTGACTTCAGAGCAGTACTTC
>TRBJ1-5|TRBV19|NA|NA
CASSLQGMVPQHF
TGTGCCAGTAGCCTACAGGGAATGGTGCCCCAGCATTTT
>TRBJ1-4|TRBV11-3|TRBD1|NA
CASSPGPAWGQGESATNEKLFF
TGTGCCAGCAGCCCGGGACCCGCGTGGGGACAGGGAGAGTCCGCAACTAATGAAAAACTGTTTTTT
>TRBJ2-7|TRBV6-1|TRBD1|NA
CASDRANEQYF
TGTGCCAGCGACAGGGCTAACGAGCAGTACTTC
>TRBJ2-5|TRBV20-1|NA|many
CSAHPSGVETQYF
TGCAGTGCACACCCTTCAGGGGTAGAGACCCAGTACTTC
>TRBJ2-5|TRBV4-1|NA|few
CASSFLLQETQYF
TGCGCCAGCAGCTTCCTCCTTCAAGAGACCCAGTACTTC
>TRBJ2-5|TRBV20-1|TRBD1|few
CSANYPGTGGMETQYF
TGCAGTGCTAACTACCCCGGGACAGGGGGTATGGAGACCCAGTACTTC
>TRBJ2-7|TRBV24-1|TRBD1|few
CATTDFTPGTGVYEQYF
TGTGCCACCACCGATTTCACCCCCGGGACAGGGGTGTACGAGCAGTACTTC
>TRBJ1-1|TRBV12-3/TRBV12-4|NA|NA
CASSLHKTPTAFF
TGTGCCAGCAGTCTCCACAAGACCCCGACGGCTTTCTTT